Listed below are T cell receptor beta chains from one sample, sequenced in a study of blood T cells in healthy people across ages. TCRdb re-called the 5' RACE reads through MiXCR, storing one row per CDR3 protein. This table has hundreds of thousands of distinct CDR3 sequences, less than 35% appearing once. Sequencing was done on a sample of blood. These receptor sequences come from an elderly woman in good health. The CDR3 runs from the conserved cysteine through the conserved F or W. The D gene is left open where the match is weak. Rows may omit the clone size; those that give it use once, few, many or a size class.

v_call	j_call	d_call	clone_size	cdr3_aa	cdr3_nt
TRBV6-1	TRBJ1-5	-	few	CASRGARGNQPQHF	TGTGCCAGCAGGGGGGCAAGAGGCAATCAGCCCCAGCATTTT
TRBV29-1	TRBJ1-1	-	many	CSVERTPQAFF	TGCAGCGTTGAACGTACCCCTCAAGCTTTCTTT
TRBV6-1	TRBJ2-6	-	many	CASSELLGLSGANVLTF	TGTGCCAGCAGTGAACTATTAGGACTCTCTGGGGCCAACGTCCTGACTTTC
TRBV20-1	TRBJ2-1	-	many	CSARDIGSDYNEQFF	TGCAGTGCTAGAGATATAGGTAGCGACTACAATGAGCAGTTCTTC
TRBV6-1	TRBJ2-7	TRBD2	-	CASSGTSGAYWDEQYF	TGTGCCAGCAGTGGGACTAGCGGGGCCTACTGGGATGAGCAGTACTTC
TRBV7-3	TRBJ1-5	-	-	CASSLTGGRSNQPQHF	TGTGCCAGCAGCTTAACCGGAGGACGGAGCAATCAGCCCCAGCATTTT
TRBV6-5	TRBJ2-6	-	many	CATTSGANVLTF	TGTGCCACCACATCCGGGGCCAACGTCCTGACTTTC
TRBV6-1	TRBJ2-1	-	-	CASNRYDEQFF	TGTGCCAGCAATCGTTACGATGAGCAGTTCTTC
TRBV5-1	TRBJ2-5	TRBD1	many	CASSLGTGAGETQYF	TGCGCCAGCAGTCTGGGGACAGGGGCAGGAGAGACCCAGTACTTC
TRBV18	TRBJ1-2	-	many	CASSPPVQGVLGGYTF	TGTGCCAGCTCACCACCCGTTCAGGGAGTACTCGGAGGCTACACCTTC
TRBV14	TRBJ2-4	-	-	CASSQTQLGQNIQYF	TGTGCCAGCAGCCAGACCCAGCTTGGGCAAAACATTCAGTACTTC
TRBV30	TRBJ1-2	TRBD1	-	CAWSRLLTGGADYGYTF	TGTGCCTGGAGTCGACTCCTGACAGGGGGTGCTGACTATGGCTACACCTTC
TRBV29-1	TRBJ2-3	-	many	CSVGDSGTSTDTQYF	TGCAGCGTTGGTGACAGCGGAACGAGCACAGATACGCAGTATTTT
TRBV6-1	TRBJ2-7	-	-	CASSGVRSEQYF	TGTGCCAGCAGTGGTGTTCGGAGCGAGCAGTACTTC
TRBV4-1	TRBJ2-1	TRBD2	-	CASRSAGSYNEQFF	TGCGCCAGCCGATCAGCGGGATCCTACAATGAGCAGTTCTTC
TRBV7-2	TRBJ2-3	-	many	CASSPQWDTQYF	TGTGCCAGCAGCCCCCAGTGGGATACGCAGTATTTT
TRBV6-6	TRBJ1-1	-	few	CASSSPKGGRTEAFF	TGTGCCAGCAGTTCCCCTAAGGGGGGCCGAACTGAAGCTTTCTTT
TRBV7-2	TRBJ1-2	-	few	CASRAGSIQKGYTF	TGTGCCAGCCGGGCTGGGTCAATCCAAAAAGGCTACACCTTC
TRBV6-5	TRBJ1-2	TRBD1	-	CARRIQGAYGYTF	TGTGCCCGCAGAATACAGGGGGCCTATGGCTACACCTTC
TRBV15	TRBJ2-5	-	many	CATSRERLVGTQYF	TGTGCCACCAGCAGGGAGCGTCTGGTGGGGACCCAGTACTTC
TRBV3-1	TRBJ2-3	TRBD2	many	CASSLASRGVPQDTQYF	TGTGCCAGCAGCCTAGCGAGCCGGGGGGTACCTCAGGATACGCAGTATTTT
TRBV20-1	TRBJ2-3	-	many	CSAPDSIRADTQYF	TGCAGTGCCCCGGACAGTATTCGCGCAGATACGCAGTATTTT
TRBV20-1	TRBJ1-5	-	many	CSASGTNQPQHF	TGCAGTGCTAGCGGGACCAATCAGCCCCAGCATTTT
TRBV5-5	TRBJ2-3	TRBD1	many	CASSLKDRYTDTQYF	TGTGCCAGCAGCTTGAAGGACAGGTACACAGATACGCAGTATTTT
TRBV25-1	TRBJ1-2	-	-	CAGREGRGGYTF	TGTGCCGGCAGAGAGGGTCGTGGTGGCTACACCTTC
TRBV9	TRBJ2-2	-	few	CASSFEGDSGELFF	TGTGCCAGCAGCTTCGAGGGGGATTCCGGGGAGCTGTTTTTT
TRBV9	TRBJ2-7	TRBD2	many	CASSAGGGGVYEQYF	TGTGCCAGCAGCGCCGGTGGGGGGGGAGTCTACGAGCAGTACTTC
TRBV7-2	TRBJ1-3	-	-	CASILGGAGTGNTIYF	TGTGCCAGCATCCTCGGGGGGGCTGGCACTGGAAACACCATATATTTT
TRBV30	TRBJ1-1	-	few	CASRETEAFF	TGTGCTTCCCGGGAGACTGAAGCTTTCTTT
TRBV20-1	TRBJ1-2	-	few	CSATIGRGCTF	TGCAGTGCCACGATAGGACGAGGCTGCACCTTC
TRBV6-6	TRBJ2-5	TRBD1	many	CASSYFTGGPYQETQYF	TGTGCCAGCAGTTACTTCACAGGGGGCCCGTACCAAGAGACCCAGTACTTC
TRBV12-3/TRBV12-4	TRBJ2-3	-	many	CASSSSISTQYF	TGTGCCAGCAGTTCTTCTATAAGTACGCAGTATTTT
TRBV13	TRBJ2-1	TRBD2	many	CASLLSGGIYNEQFF	TGTGCCAGTTTACTTAGCGGGGGAATCTACAATGAGCAGTTCTTC
TRBV6-1	TRBJ2-3	TRBD2	many	CASSALAGAFLGPDTQYF	TGTGCCAGCAGTGCTCTAGCGGGGGCGTTCCTTGGTCCAGATACGCAGTATTTT
TRBV5-1	TRBJ2-3	TRBD2	many	CASSPGLRSGGTDTQYF	TGCGCCAGCAGCCCGGGACTGAGAAGCGGGGGCACAGATACGCAGTATTTT
TRBV20-1	TRBJ2-7	-	many	CSARFVGTYEQYF	TGCAGTGCTAGATTTGTAGGGACCTACGAGCAGTACTTC
TRBV6-6	TRBJ2-5	-	many	CASSPPFQSGQETQYF	TGTGCCAGCAGCCCGCCCTTCCAAAGCGGCCAAGAGACCCAGTACTTC
TRBV15	TRBJ1-2	-	many	CATSRDYGSGYGYTF	TGTGCCACCAGCAGAGATTACGGCAGCGGATATGGCTACACCTTC
TRBV6-2/TRBV6-3	TRBJ1-2	TRBD1	few	CASSSTGTGIDGYTF	TGTGCCAGCAGCTCCACCGGGACAGGGATTGATGGCTACACCTTC
TRBV5-1	TRBJ1-6	TRBD1	-	CASSGGQAVGSTLHF	TGCGCCAGCAGCGGGGGACAGGCAGTGGGATCAACCCTCCACTTT
TRBV29-1	TRBJ2-1	TRBD1	many	CSADRQGAHNEQFF	TGCAGCGCCGATCGACAGGGGGCCCACAATGAGCAGTTCTTC
TRBV7-6	TRBJ2-3	TRBD2	-	CASSYTSGSFTQYF	TGTGCCAGCAGCTATACTAGCGGGAGTTTTACGCAGTATTTT
TRBV29-1	TRBJ2-3	-	-	CSVRWTDTQYF	TGCAGCGTACGATGGACAGATACGCAGTATTTT
TRBV19	TRBJ2-1	-	-	CASSIVTPRINEQFF	TGTGCCAGTAGTATAGTGACTCCCCGGATCAATGAGCAGTTCTTC
TRBV27	TRBJ2-3	-	-	CASSSSSPGQREDTQYF	TGTGCCAGCAGTTCCTCTTCACCGGGACAACGGGAAGATACGCAGTATTTT
TRBV29-1	TRBJ1-2	-	-	CSGRHGADYGYTF	TGCAGCGGCCGGCACGGGGCGGATTATGGCTACACCTTC
TRBV27	TRBJ2-6	-	many	CASRISGANVLTF	TGTGCCAGCAGGATTTCTGGGGCCAACGTCCTGACTTTC
TRBV10-3	TRBJ2-6	-	many	CATLESSGANVLTF	TGTGCCACCCTAGAGAGCTCTGGGGCCAACGTCCTGACTTTC
TRBV28	TRBJ1-2	-	many	CASISRDFNYNGYTF	TGTGCCAGCATTTCCAGGGATTTTAATTATAATGGCTACACCTTC
TRBV29-1	TRBJ2-1	-	many	CSVAPGDYNEQFF	TGCAGCGTCGCCCCGGGGGATTACAATGAGCAGTTCTTC
TRBV7-6	TRBJ1-2	-	few	CASSLSVRGLLRSDGYTF	TGTGCCAGCAGCTTATCAGTCCGGGGCCTACTCCGGAGCGATGGCTACACCTTC
TRBV18	TRBJ2-7	TRBD1	many	CASSPGTDTTYEQYF	TGTGCCAGCTCACCAGGGACAGACACCACCTACGAGCAGTACTTC
TRBV7-9	TRBJ1-5	TRBD1	many	CASSAYRGGDQPQHF	TGTGCCAGCAGCGCCTACAGGGGAGGAGATCAGCCCCAGCATTTT